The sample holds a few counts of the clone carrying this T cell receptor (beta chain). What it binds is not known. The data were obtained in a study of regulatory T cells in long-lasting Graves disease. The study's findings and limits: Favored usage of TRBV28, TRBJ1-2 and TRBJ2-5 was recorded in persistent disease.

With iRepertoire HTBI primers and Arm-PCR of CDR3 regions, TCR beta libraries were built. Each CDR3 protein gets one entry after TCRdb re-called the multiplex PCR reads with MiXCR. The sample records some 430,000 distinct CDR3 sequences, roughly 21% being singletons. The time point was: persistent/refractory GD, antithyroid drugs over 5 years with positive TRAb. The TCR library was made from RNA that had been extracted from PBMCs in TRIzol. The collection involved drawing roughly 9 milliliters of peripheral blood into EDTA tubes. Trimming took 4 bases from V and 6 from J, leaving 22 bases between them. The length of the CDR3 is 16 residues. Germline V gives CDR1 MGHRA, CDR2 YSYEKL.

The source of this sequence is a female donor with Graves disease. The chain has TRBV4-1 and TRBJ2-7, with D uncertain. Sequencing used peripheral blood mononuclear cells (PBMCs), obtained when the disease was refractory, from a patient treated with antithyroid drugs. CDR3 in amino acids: CASSRSLSTTGSEQYF. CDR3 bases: TGCGCCAGCAGCCGATCCTTGTCCACTACCGGTTCCGAGCAGTACTTC.